These 4 T cell receptor beta chains came from one sample sequenced in a study of breast tumors, draining lymph nodes, adjacent tissues. TCRdb ran MiXCR on the multiplex PCR reads and lists one entry per CDR3 protein. The table includes 66,000 or so distinct CDR3 sequences, about 40% detected once. Sequenced: breast tumor tissue. These receptors all stem from a female donor with breast cancer. Some clones in this sample may be carry-over from other donors' samples.

Comment on this clonotype: At one end, the junction sequence differs from germline, possibly due to a read error. The gene calls are TRBV7-2 and TRBJ1-3; D gene unclear. There are 15 residues in the CDR3. CDR1 and CDR2 (germline): SGHTA, FQGNSA. DNA of the CDR3: TGTGCCAGCAGGGTAGACGGCAACTCTGGAAACACCATATACTTT. Its protein product is CASRVDGNSGNTIYF.

The sample holds many counts of this clonotype. The chain has TRBV10-2 and TRBJ2-7, with D possibly being TRBD2 (5 bases). The ends were cut back, 4 bases at V and 6 bases at J, with 16 bases in the middle. The CDR3 contains 14 residues. CDR1 is WSHSY, CDR2 SAAADI, per germline. CDR3 in DNA: TGCGCCAGCAGTGTAGAGGGAGCCCCCTCCGAGCAGTACTTC. Its translation: CASSVEGAPSEQYF.

V is TRBV11-3 and J is TRBJ1-6; the D is unclear. The CDR3 is made up of 14 amino acids. Trimming left V 4 bases short and J 7 bases short, with 11 bases between. Germline V gene sequence: CDR1 SGHNT, CDR2 YENEEA. CDR3 coding DNA: TGTGCCAGCAGCTCGGAGCGGATAAATTCACCCCTCCACTTT. This encodes CASSSERINSPLHF. The variable domain in full, with the rest retrieved from reference TRBV11-3 and TRBJ1-6, is EAGVVQSPRYKIIEKKQPVAFWCNPISGHNTLYWYLQNLGQGPELLIRYENEEAVDDSQLPKDRFSAERLKGVDSTLKIQPAELGDSAVYLCASSSERINSPLHFGNGTRLTVT.

Concerning this clonotype itself: A much larger clone differs by one base, so this may be a read error. This chain uses TRBV6-1 with TRBJ2-3; 8 nucleotides line up with TRBD2. Looked up from germline, CDR1 is MNHNS and CDR2 is SASEGT. The CDR3 sequence is 15 residues long. Germline trimming cut 7 bases from V and 4 bases from J; bases unmatched to any gene: 10. The CDR3 sequence: CASTPPAGVADTQYF. DNA of the CDR3: TGTGCCAGCACCCCCCCAGCGGGGGTCGCAGATACGCAGTATTTT.